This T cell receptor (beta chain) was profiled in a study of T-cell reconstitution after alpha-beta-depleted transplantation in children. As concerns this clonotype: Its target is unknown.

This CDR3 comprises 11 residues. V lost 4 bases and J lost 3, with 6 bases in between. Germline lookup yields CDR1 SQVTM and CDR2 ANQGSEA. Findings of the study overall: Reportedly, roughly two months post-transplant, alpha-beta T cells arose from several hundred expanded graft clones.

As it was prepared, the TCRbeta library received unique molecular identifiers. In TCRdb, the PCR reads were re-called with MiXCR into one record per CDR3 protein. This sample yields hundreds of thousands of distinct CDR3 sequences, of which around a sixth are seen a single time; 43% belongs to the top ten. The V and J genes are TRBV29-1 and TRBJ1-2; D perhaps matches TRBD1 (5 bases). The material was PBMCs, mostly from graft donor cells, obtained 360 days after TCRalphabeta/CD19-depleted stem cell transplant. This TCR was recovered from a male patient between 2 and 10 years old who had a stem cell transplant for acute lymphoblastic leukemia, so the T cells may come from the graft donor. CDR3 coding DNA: TGCAGCGTTGGACAGTACTATGGCTACACCTTC. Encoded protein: CSVGQYYGYTF.